This T cell receptor beta chain was retrieved from a study of blood T cell repertoires in COVID-19. Overall study: Some COVID-19 samples were acute and others convalescent; all came from the United States, Italy and Spain.

The CDR3 spans 14 residues. J was trimmed by 8 bases and V by 5 bases; bases with no gene match: 5. Germline CDR1 and CDR2: SGHTA and FQGTGA. In the source study's methods: Researchers report that nucleated cell counts were estimated from reference gene primer amplification. Clones were read by immunoSEQ multiplex PCR, and TCRdb kept only the in-frame ones, dropping some. Clone size and the V and J calls come from that table; the DNA yielded D and trimming. In the table there are fewer than 250,000 clones, about 88% of which are singletons. This TCR was sampled from a man in his 70s with acute or convalescent COVID-19. Material for sequencing was peripheral blood. The J gene is TRBJ1-6, the V gene TRBV7-3; 8 bases line up with TRBD1. CDR3 region: CASSQTGADSPLHF. CDR3 sequence (DNA): TGTGCCAGCAGCCAGACAGGGGCGGATTCACCCCTCCACTTT.